The entry below describes one T cell receptor beta chain. The CDR3 has 17 residues. Germline V lookup: CDR1 MDHEN, CDR2 SYDVKM. Trimming took 2 bases from V and 3 from J; bases not matched to a gene: 13. This sample is part of a study of blood T cell repertoires in COVID-19. On the study more broadly: Spain, Italy and the United States supplied samples that represented acute and convalescent COVID-19. Nucleic acid was either cDNA or gDNA, and it came from T cells, B-cell-depleted T cells, or PBMCs.

Authors' data handling: Amplification with reference gene primers provided the estimates of nucleated cell counts. Generated by immunoSEQ multiplex PCR, the TCRdb table keeps only in-frame clones and is missing some. The D gene and trimming were derived from the DNA, and the V and J assignments and clone size from that table. In the table there are about 250,000 clones, nearly 90% of which are singletons. The receptor was isolated from a man between 18 and 35 years old with active or convalescent COVID-19. Sequencing used peripheral blood. The chain employs TRBV28 and TRBJ2-7; 7 bases match TRBD1. CDR3 loop: CASSLGAGGMRFYEQYF. In DNA, the CDR3 is TGTGCCAGCAGTTTAGGGGCAGGGGGTATGAGGTTCTACGAGCAGTACTTC.